These 21 T cell receptor beta chains originate from one sample sequenced in a study of T cell responses to AZD1222 COVID-19 vaccine. The method was immunoSEQ multiplex PCR; TCRdb's version includes in-frame clones alone and lacks a portion of them. This table holds over 150,000 clones, approximately 87% found once. Sequenced material: peripheral blood, taken 28 days after the second AZD1222 dose. All receptors derive from an adult who received the AZD1222 COVID-19 vaccine.

The chain joins TRBV5-6 to TRBJ1-2; D not certain. The CDR3 is made up of 11 amino acids. Germline V gene data show CDR1 as SGHDT and CDR2 as YYEEEE. The V end lost 2 bases, the J end lost 8 bases, and 7 bases lay between the germline ends. The CDR3 loop reads CASSLSGGYTF. Here the CDR3 DNA reads TGTGCCAGCAGCTTAAGTGGCGGCTACACCTTC.

This sequence joins TRBV3-1 (or the pseudogene TRBV3-2) and TRBJ2-3, with TRBD2 identical over 8 bases. V dropped 8 bases and J dropped 10; count of bases not matched to a gene: 11. The CDR3 covers 13 residues. Germline V gene data show CDR1 as LGHDT and CDR2 as YNNKEL (reference sequence). Here the CDR3 reads CASAARGGFSQYF. The CDR3 region has the DNA TGTGCCAGCGCGGCACGGGGGGGGTTTTCGCAGTATTTT.

The rearrangement links TRBV3-1 (or the pseudogene TRBV3-2) to TRBJ1-2; D is uncertain. Trimming removed 0 bases from V and 5 bases from J, with 10 bases in between. The CDR3 loop spans 14 amino acids. Germline V gene sequence: CDR1 LGHDT, CDR2 YNNKEL (reference sequence). CDR3: CASSQEWSGYGYTF. The CDR3 DNA follows: TGTGCCAGCAGCCAAGAATGGTCGGGGTATGGCTACACCTTC.

The rearrangement joins TRBV9 to TRBJ1-2; no clear D. The germline V and J ends were trimmed by 3 bases and 3 bases, with 18 bases remaining between them. Germline assignment: CDR1 SGDLS and CDR2 YYNGEE. The CDR3 contains 16 residues. DNA of the CDR3: TGTGCCAGCAGCGGCAACCGTATCCTTAGGCACTATGGCTACACCTTC. Its protein product is CASSGNRILRHYGYTF.

V usage is TRBV7-3 and J usage is TRBJ1-1, with TRBD1 identical over 7 bases. This CDR3 contains 13 residues. J gave up 8 bases and V 5 bases, and 8 bases lay outside the gene matches. In germline, CDR1 is SGHTA, CDR2 FQGTGA. As DNA, the CDR3 is TGTGCCAGCAGCGAAAACAGGGGACGGGAAGCTTTCTTT. Encoded protein: CASSENRGREAFF.

This chain joins TRBV12-3 or TRBV12-4 and TRBJ1-2; D is undetermined. V was clipped by 7 bases and J by 2 bases, with 8 bases between them. The CDR3 runs 12 residues. The CDR3 coding sequence is TGTGCCAGCACGGGCCTGAACTATGGCTACACCTTC. Translation: CASTGLNYGYTF.

The chain links TRBV19 to TRBJ2-7; D is unresolved. CDR1 LNHDA and CDR2 SQIVND come from the germline V gene (reference sequence). The CDR3 has 11 amino acids. V was pared by 3 bases and J by 12 bases, with 12 bases between. The CDR3 region has the DNA TGTGCCAGTAGTATCGCCCGCCTCTGGTACTTC. It yields the protein CASSIARLWYF. The variable domain in full, completed from reference TRBV19 and TRBJ2-7, reads DGGITQSPKYLFRKEGQNVTLSCEQNLNHDAMYWYRQDPGQGLRLIYYSQIVNDFQKGDIAEGYSVSREKKESFPLTVTSAQKNPTAFYLCASSIARLWYFGPGTRLTVT.

The chain links TRBV3-1 (or the pseudogene TRBV3-2) to TRBJ2-5, with a tentative D call TRBD2 (6 bases). The V gene's germline CDR1 is LGHDT and CDR2 YNNKEL (reference sequence). The CDR3 length is 16 residues. V was trimmed by 4 bases and J by 5 bases, leaving 20 bases between them. The CDR3: CASSLPGRGRWETQYF. The CDR3, as DNA: TGTGCCAGCAGCCTCCCGGGGCGGGGTAGGTGGGAGACCCAGTACTTC.

The table lists this clone with a count of one. The sample carries other DNA sequences with the same CDR3. The chain uses TRBV10-2 and TRBJ1-2; 8 nucleotides line up with TRBD1. Trimming cost V 7 bases and J 7 bases; bases outside gene matches: 8. The CDR3 loop spans 13 amino acids. Per germline, CDR1 WSHSY and CDR2 SAAADI. In DNA form, the CDR3 reads TGCGCCAGCACCCCTGCAGGGGGCAGTGGCTACACCTTC. Translating it yields CASTPAGGSGYTF.

The chain recombines TRBV9 with TRBJ1-1, with TRBD1 matching over 8 bases. The germline V gene encodes CDR1 SGDLS and CDR2 YYNGEE. This CDR3 spans 15 amino acids. V shed 6 bases, J shed 0 bases, and the junction held 7 bases outside the gene matches. CDR3 DNA: TGTGCCAGCACCCCAGGGGGCAAGGTGAACACTGAAGCTTTCTTT. This gives the protein CASTPGGKVNTEAFF.

The J gene is TRBJ2-1, the V gene TRBV3-1 (or the pseudogene TRBV3-2); a possible D gene is TRBD2 (7 bases). The CDR3 sequence is 16 residues long. The germline V gene has CDR1 LGHDT and CDR2 YNNKEL (reference sequence). Trimming cost V 1 base and J 5 bases, with 15 bases left between them. In DNA form, the CDR3 reads TGTGCCAGCAGCCAAGTGGCGGGGGCCGGGCACAATGAGCAGTTCTTC. It translates to CASSQVAGAGHNEQFF.

Remarks on this clone: One junction end does not reproduce the germline sequence, and a read error may be involved. The chain combines TRBV5-1 with TRBJ2-7, with D perhaps matching TRBD1 (6 bases). The CDR3 extends over 18 amino acids. Germline lookup yields CDR1 SGHRS and CDR2 YFSETQ. The CDR3 region is CASNLGTAWTATPAEQYF. DNA for the CDR3: TGCGCCAGCAACTTGGGGACCGCCTGGACAGCGACGCCGGCCGAGCAGTACTTC.

In this sample, this clone turned up once. The rearrangement links TRBV5-4 to TRBJ2-2; a possible D gene is TRBD1 (6 bases). The CDR3 is made up of 17 amino acids. Trimming pared 0 bases from V and 4 bases from J, leaving 16 bases between. Looked up from germline, CDR1 is SGHNT and CDR2 is YYREEE (reference sequence). CDR3 loop: CASSLGSVGAVTGELFF. The CDR3 DNA is TGTGCCAGCAGCTTGGGATCCGTGGGGGCCGTCACCGGGGAGCTGTTTTTT.

This chain connects TRBV6-5 to TRBJ2-3; D is unresolved. CDR3 length: 15 amino acids. Germline loops: CDR1 MNHEY, CDR2 SVGAGI. Trimming took 7 bases from V and 0 from J, leaving 14 bases between them. The CDR3 sequence: CASNPDRPSTDTQYF. CDR3 DNA: TGTGCCAGCAACCCCGACCGGCCTAGCACAGATACGCAGTATTTT.

The chain combines TRBV9 with TRBJ1-5, with 9 bases lining up with TRBD1. Germline CDR1 reads SGDLS; CDR2 reads YYNGEE. V lost 3 bases to trimming and J lost 5 bases; unmatched junction nucleotides: 6. The CDR3 loop spans 15 amino acids. The CDR3 bases are TGTGCCAGCAGCGGGACAGGGGCCGGGGATCAGCCCCAGCATTTT. Amino acid sequence: CASSGTGAGDQPQHF.

This clone showed up just a few times. The genes are TRBV6-6 and TRBJ1-1; 8 bases match TRBD1. The V gene end was trimmed by 6 bases and the J gene end by 1 base; junction bases not matched to a gene: 4. The CDR3 contains 14 residues. In germline, CDR1 is MNHNY, CDR2 SVGAGI (reference sequence). DNA of the CDR3: TGTGCCAGCAGCACGGACAGGGCGAACACTGAAGCTTTCTTT. Amino acids: CASSTDRANTEAFF.

This chain's CDR3 is CASSFGGNTEAFF. CDR3 sequence (DNA): TGTGCCAGCAGCTTTGGGGGGAACACTGAAGCTTTCTTT. The rearrangement joins TRBV5-4 to TRBJ1-1; a weak D match, TRBD1 (5 bases). Germline V gene data show CDR1 as SGHNT and CDR2 as YYREEE (reference sequence). The CDR3 sequence is 13 residues long. V gave up 2 bases and J gave up 1 base, with 6 bases separating them. Full variable domain (missing parts from reference TRBV5-4 and TRBJ1-1): ETGVTQSPTHLIKTRGQQVTLRCSSQSGHNTVSWYQQALGQGPQFIFQYYREEENGRGNFPPRFSGLQFPNYSSELNVNALELDDSALYLCASSFGGNTEAFFGQGTRLTVV.

The chain links TRBV28 to TRBJ1-5; D is undetermined. This CDR3 comprises 14 residues. V gave up 11 bases and J gave up 5 bases, with 19 bases separating them. Germline V CDR1 and CDR2: MDHEN, SYDVKM. The CDR3 is CAGVDRGVDQPQHF. As DNA, the CDR3 is TGTGCCGGTGTGGACCGCGGAGTGGATCAGCCCCAGCATTTT.

V is TRBV12-3 or TRBV12-4 and J is TRBJ2-1, with 7 bases aligning to TRBD1. Trimming cost V 3 bases and J 13 bases; bases outside gene matches: 3. There are 11 residues in the CDR3. CDR3 nucleotide sequence: TGTGCCAGCAGTTTGACAGGGCTCCAGTTCTTC. Protein product: CASSLTGLQFF.

V usage is TRBV7-9 and J usage is TRBJ1-1; TRBD1 agrees at 10 bases. The CDR3 loop spans 15 amino acids. The trim removed 3 bases at V and 5 bases at J, leaving 6 bases unmatched. In germline, CDR1 is SEHNR, CDR2 FQNEAQ (reference sequence). This CDR3 is CASSFRTGGGTEAFF. CDR3 nucleotides: TGTGCCAGCAGCTTTCGGACAGGGGGAGGGACTGAAGCTTTCTTT.

The genes are TRBV5-4 and TRBJ2-1; D is unclear. Between the trimmed V and J ends, which lost 0 bases and 9 bases, there was a span of 7 bases. CDR1 is SGHNT, CDR2 YYREEE, per germline (reference sequence). This CDR3 spans 12 amino acids. The CDR3 bases are TGTGCCAGCAGCTTGGGATCAGGTGAGCAGTTCTTC. It translates to CASSLGSGEQFF.